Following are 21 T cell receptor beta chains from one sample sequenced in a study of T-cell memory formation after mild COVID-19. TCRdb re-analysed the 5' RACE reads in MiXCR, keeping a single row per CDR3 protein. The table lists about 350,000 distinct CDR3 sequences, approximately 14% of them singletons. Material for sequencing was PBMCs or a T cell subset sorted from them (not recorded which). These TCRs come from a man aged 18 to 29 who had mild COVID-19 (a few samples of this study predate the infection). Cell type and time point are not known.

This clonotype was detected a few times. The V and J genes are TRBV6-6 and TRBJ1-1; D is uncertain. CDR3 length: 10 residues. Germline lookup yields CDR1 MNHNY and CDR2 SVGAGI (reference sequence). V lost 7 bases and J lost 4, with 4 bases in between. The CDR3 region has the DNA TGTGCCAGCACAGCCACTGAAGCTTTCTTT. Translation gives CASTATEAFF.

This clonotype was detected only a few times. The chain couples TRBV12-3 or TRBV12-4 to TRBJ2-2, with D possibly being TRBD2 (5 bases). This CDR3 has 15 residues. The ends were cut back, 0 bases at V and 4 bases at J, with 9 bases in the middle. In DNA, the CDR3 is TGTGCCAGCAGTTTAGCGCTCGGGGTCACCGGGGAGCTGTTTTTT. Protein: CASSLALGVTGELFF.

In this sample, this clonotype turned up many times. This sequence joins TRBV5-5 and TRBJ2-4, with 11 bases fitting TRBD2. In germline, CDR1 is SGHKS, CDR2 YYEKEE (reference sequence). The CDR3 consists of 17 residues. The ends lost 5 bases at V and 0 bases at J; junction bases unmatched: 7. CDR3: CASSWGLAVLAKNIQYF. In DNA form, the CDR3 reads TGTGCCAGCAGTTGGGGACTAGCGGTACTAGCCAAAAACATTCAGTACTTC.

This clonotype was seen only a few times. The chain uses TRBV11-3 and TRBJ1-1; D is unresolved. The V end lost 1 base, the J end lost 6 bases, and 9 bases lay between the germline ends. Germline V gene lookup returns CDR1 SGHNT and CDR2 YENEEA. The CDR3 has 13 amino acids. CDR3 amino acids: CASSLGGASEAFF. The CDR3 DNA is TGTGCCAGCAGCTTAGGCGGCGCCTCTGAAGCTTTCTTT.

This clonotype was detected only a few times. The CDR3 nucleotides are TGTGCCAGCAGTTTTACCCAAAGGGAGACCCAGTACTTC. This sequence encodes CASSFTQRETQYF. V usage is TRBV12-3 or TRBV12-4 and J usage is TRBJ2-5; unclear D gene. Trimming left V 3 bases short and J 5 bases short, with 10 bases between. The CDR3 length is 13 residues.

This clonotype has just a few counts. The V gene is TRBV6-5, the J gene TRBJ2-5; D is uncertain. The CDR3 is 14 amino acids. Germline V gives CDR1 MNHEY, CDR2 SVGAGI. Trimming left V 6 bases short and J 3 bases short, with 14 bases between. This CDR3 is CASRGFGGKETQYF. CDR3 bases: TGTGCCAGCAGGGGGTTCGGTGGAAAAGAGACCCAGTACTTC.

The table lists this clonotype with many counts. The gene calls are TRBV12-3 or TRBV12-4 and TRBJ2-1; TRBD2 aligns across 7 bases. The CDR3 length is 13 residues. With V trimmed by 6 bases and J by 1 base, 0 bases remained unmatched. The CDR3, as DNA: TGTGCCAGCAGGGGAGGGTCCTACAATGAGCAGTTCTTC. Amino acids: CASRGGSYNEQFF.

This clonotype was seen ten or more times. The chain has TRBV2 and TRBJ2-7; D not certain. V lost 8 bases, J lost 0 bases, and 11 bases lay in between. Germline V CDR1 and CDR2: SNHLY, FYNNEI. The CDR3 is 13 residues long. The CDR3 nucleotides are TGTGCCAGCGAAAGGGAAGCCTCCTACGAGCAGTACGTC. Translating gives CASEREASYEQYV.

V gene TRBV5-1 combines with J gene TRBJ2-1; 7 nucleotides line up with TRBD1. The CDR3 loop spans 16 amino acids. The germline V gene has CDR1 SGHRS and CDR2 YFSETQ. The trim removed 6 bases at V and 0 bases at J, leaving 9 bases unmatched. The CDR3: CASTLDRASSYNEQFF. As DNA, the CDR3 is TGCGCCAGCACCCTTGACAGGGCGAGCTCCTACAATGAGCAGTTCTTC.

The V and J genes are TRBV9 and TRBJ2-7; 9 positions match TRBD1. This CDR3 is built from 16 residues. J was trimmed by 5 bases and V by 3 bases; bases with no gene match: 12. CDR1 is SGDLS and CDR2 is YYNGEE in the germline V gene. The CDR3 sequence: CASSAGAGQGVHEQYF. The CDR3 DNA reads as TGTGCCAGCAGCGCGGGGGCGGGACAGGGAGTCCACGAGCAGTACTTC.

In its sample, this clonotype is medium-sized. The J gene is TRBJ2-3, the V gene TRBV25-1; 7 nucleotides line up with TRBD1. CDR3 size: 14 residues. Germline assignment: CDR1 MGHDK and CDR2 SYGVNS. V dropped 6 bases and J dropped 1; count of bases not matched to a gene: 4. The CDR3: CASRRGTGTDTQYF. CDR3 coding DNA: TGTGCCAGCAGGAGGGGGACAGGCACAGATACGCAGTATTTT.

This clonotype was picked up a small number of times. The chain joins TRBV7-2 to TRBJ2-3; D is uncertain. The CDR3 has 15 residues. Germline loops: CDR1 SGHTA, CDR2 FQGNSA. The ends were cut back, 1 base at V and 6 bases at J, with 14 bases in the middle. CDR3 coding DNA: TGTGCCAGCAGCTTAGTCACCGGACCCGGGGATACGCAGTATTTT. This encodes CASSLVTGPGDTQYF.

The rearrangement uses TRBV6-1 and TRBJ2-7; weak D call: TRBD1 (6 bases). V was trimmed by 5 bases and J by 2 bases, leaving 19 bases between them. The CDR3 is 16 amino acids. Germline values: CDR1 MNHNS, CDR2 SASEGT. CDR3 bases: TGTGCCAGCAGTCTGGGGACGTTGCAGGGGCCCTACGAGCAGTACTTC. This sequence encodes CASSLGTLQGPYEQYF.

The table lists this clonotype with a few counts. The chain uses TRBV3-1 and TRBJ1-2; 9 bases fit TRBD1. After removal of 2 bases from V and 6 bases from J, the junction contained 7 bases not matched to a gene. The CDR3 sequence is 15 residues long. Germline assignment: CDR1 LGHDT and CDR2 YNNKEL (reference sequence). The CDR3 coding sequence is TGTGCCAGCAGCCAACTTTCGGGACAGGGACATGGCTACACCTTC. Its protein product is CASSQLSGQGHGYTF.

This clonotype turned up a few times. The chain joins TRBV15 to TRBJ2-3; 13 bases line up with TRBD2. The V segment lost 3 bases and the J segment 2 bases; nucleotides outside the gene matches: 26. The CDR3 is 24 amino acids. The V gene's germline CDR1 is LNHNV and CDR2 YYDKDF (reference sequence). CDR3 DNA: TGTGCCACCAGCAGGCCGGCGGTGTGGGCCGAATCCGGGACTAGCGGGGAAGTCACAGATACGCAGTATTTT. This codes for CATSRPAVWAESGTSGEVTDTQYF.

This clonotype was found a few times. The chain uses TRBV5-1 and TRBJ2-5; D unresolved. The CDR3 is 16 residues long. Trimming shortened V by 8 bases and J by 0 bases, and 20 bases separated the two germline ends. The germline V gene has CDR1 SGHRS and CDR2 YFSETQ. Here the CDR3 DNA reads TGCGCCAGTTTTCACGTTCCCAATGAAGACCAAGAGACCCAGTACTTC. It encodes CASFHVPNEDQETQYF.

The CDR3 sequence is CASSEDKVDYEQYF. The CDR3 coding sequence is TGTGCCAGCAGCGAGGACAAGGTCGACTACGAGCAGTACTTC. The chain uses TRBV12-3 or TRBV12-4 and TRBJ2-7; TRBD1 might be the D (5 bases). There are 14 residues in the CDR3. With 6 bases removed from V and 3 bases from J, the gap between germline ends came to 15 bases.

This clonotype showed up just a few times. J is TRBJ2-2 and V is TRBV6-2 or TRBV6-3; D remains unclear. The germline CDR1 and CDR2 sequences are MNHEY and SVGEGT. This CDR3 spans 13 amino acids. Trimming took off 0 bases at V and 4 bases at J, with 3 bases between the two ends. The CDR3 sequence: CASSYSGTGELFF. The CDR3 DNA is TGTGCCAGCAGTTACTCGGGCACCGGGGAGCTGTTTTTT.

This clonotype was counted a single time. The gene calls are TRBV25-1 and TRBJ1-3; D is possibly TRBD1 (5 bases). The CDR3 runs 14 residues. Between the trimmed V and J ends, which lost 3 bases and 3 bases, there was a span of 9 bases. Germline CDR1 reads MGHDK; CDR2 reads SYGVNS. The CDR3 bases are TGTGCCAGCAGTGAGCAGGGTGGTGGAAACACCATATATTTT. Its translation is CASSEQGGGNTIYF.

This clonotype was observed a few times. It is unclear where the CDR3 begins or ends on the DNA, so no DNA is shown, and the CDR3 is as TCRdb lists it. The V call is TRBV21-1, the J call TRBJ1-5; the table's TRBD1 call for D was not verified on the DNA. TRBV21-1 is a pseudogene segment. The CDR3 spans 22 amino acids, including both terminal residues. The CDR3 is CASSKAMNLADRVGRGNQPQHF.

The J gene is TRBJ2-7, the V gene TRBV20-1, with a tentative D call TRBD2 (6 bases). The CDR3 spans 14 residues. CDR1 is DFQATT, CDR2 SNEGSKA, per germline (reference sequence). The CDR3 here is CSAREDGSSYEQYV. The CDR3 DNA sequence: TGCAGTGCCAGAGAGGACGGGAGCTCCTACGAGCAGTACGTC.